The 9 T cell receptor beta chains given below trace back to one sample, sequenced in a study of regulatory T cells in long-lasting Graves disease. Library construction for TCR beta used iRepertoire HTBI primers and Arm-PCR of CDR3 regions. From the multiplex PCR reads, TCRdb called clonotypes with MiXCR, one entry per CDR3 protein. The sample records over 450,000 distinct CDR3 sequences, 9.5% to 15% being singletons. Regarding time point: newly diagnosed GD, antithyroid drugs for less than 3 months. Scientists built the TCR library using RNA that was extracted from PBMCs. The same sample was also used in a study of T cells in Graves' hyperthyroidism and ophthalmopathy.

Sample: peripheral blood mononuclear cells (PBMCs), taken at new diagnosis, from a patient treated with antithyroid drugs. These receptors originate from a woman in her twenties or thirties with Graves disease.

The CDR3 region is CASSLGGWTTDTQYF. For the CDR3, the DNA is TGCGCCAGCAGCCTTGGCGGGTGGACGACAGATACGCAGTATTTT. This chain uses TRBV4-3 with TRBJ2-3; perhaps TRBD2 as D (5 bases). The germline V gene has CDR1 LGHNA and CDR2 YSLEER. The CDR3 is made up of 15 amino acids. The V and J ends lost 4 bases and 3 bases respectively, with 14 bases between them.

In its sample, this clonotype was seen many times. This chain links TRBV20-1 with TRBJ1-1; D is undetermined. Germline CDR1 DFQATT, CDR2 SNEGSKA (reference sequence). Trimming removed 6 bases from V and 7 bases from J, with 9 bases in between. CDR3 length: 10 amino acids. Here the CDR3 DNA reads TGCAGTGCGGAGGGAGATGAAGCTTTCTTT. This encodes CSAEGDEAFF.

This sequence joins TRBV4-1 and TRBJ2-5, with 7 bases that match TRBD2. CDR1 MGHRA and CDR2 YSYEKL come from the germline V gene. CDR3 length: 13 amino acids. J was trimmed by 5 bases and V by 3 bases; bases with no gene match: 3. This CDR3 is CASSQAGRETQYF. CDR3 sequence (DNA): TGCGCCAGCAGCCAGGCCGGGAGGGAGACCCAGTACTTC.

J is TRBJ2-2 and V is TRBV7-3; D remains ambiguous. Per germline, CDR1 SGHTA and CDR2 FQGTGA. Trimming cost V 7 bases and J 5 bases, with 11 bases left between them. The CDR3 is made up of 13 amino acids. The CDR3 nucleotides read TGTGCCAGCACAGTGGGTTGGACCGGGGAGCTGTTTTTT. Protein product: CASTVGWTGELFF.

Ten or more counts support this clonotype. The gene calls are TRBV20-1 and TRBJ2-1; 8 nucleotides match TRBD2. Unmatched junction bases numbered 7, after V lost 0 bases and J lost 6 bases. Germline-derived CDR1 and CDR2 are DFQATT and SNEGSKA (reference sequence). This CDR3 has 15 amino acids. The CDR3 protein is CSARDGGTSFNEQFF. The CDR3 region has the DNA TGCAGTGCTAGAGATGGGGGGACTAGTTTCAATGAGCAGTTCTTC.

This clonotype was detected many times. V gene TRBV6-2 or TRBV6-3 combines with J gene TRBJ2-3; D not certain. The V and J ends lost 5 bases and 2 bases respectively, with 8 bases between them. This CDR3 is 13 amino acids long. CDR1 MNHEY and CDR2 SVGEGT come from the germline V gene. CDR3: CASSDWVTDTQYF. CDR3 nucleotide sequence: TGTGCCAGCAGTGACTGGGTCACAGATACGCAGTATTTT.

This clonotype was detected a few times. This chain uses TRBV25-1 with TRBJ1-1, with a tentative D call TRBD1 (6 bases). The CDR3 covers 17 residues. Deletions cut 1 base from V and 4 bases from J, with 19 bases between. In germline, CDR1 is MGHDK, CDR2 SYGVNS. This CDR3 reads CASSESLQGGLGTEAFF. For the CDR3, the DNA is TGTGCCAGCAGTGAATCCTTACAGGGCGGGTTAGGCACTGAAGCTTTCTTT.

This clonotype was found many times. The V call is TRBV12-3 or TRBV12-4, the J call TRBJ1-5; 8 bases are a match to TRBD1. This CDR3 region has 15 residues. Germline trimming cut 7 bases from V and 1 base from J; bases unmatched to any gene: 6. CDR3 DNA: TGTGCCAGCACCGACCGACAGGGGAGCAATCAGCCCCAGCATTTT. As protein: CASTDRQGSNQPQHF.

J is TRBJ2-7 and V is TRBV2; TRBD1 aligns across 9 bases. The CDR3 runs 15 residues. J was trimmed by 4 bases and V by 6 bases; bases with no gene match: 10. The germline gives CDR1 SNHLY, CDR2 FYNNEI. CDR3 DNA: TGTGCCAGCAGAATAGGACAGGGGTCTTTTTACGAGCAGTACTTC. It specifies CASRIGQGSFYEQYF.